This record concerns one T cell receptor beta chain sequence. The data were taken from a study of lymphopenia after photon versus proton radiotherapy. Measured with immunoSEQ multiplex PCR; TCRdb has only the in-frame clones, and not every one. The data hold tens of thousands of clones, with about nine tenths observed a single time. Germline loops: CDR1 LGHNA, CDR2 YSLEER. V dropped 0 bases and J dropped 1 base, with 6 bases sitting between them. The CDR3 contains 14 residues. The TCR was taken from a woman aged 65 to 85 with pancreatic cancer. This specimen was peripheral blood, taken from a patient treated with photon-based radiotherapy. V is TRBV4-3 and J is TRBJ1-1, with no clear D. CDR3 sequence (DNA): TGCGCCAGCAGCCAAGATCGGGGGAACACTGAAGCTTTCTTT. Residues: CASSQDRGNTEAFF.